This T cell receptor (beta chain) is from a study of blood T cell repertoires in COVID-19. Looking at the study overall: Acute and convalescent COVID-19 samples came from the United States, Italy and Spain.

This CDR3 is built from 14 residues. Germline values: CDR1 MNHEY, CDR2 SMNVEV (reference sequence). The V end was cut by 3 bases, the J end by 8 bases, with 13 bases between. In the original processing: Amplification of reference gene primers provided the estimated nucleated cell counts. The protocol was immunoSEQ multiplex PCR, while the TCRdb copy is restricted to in-frame clones and leaves out a portion. V and J calls and clone size are copied from that table; D and trimming were computed from the DNA. Here the sample spans some 250,000 clones, roughly 85% being singletons. The sequencing input was peripheral blood. The receptor's source is a man aged 25-40 years who had recovered from COVID-19. The chain uses TRBV27 and TRBJ1-4; weak D call: TRBD1 (6 bases). CDR3 in DNA: TGTGCCAGCAGTTTCGACAGGAAAGGAGAAAAACTGTTTTTT. This encodes CASSFDRKGEKLFF.